The rows below give T cell receptor beta chains drawn from one sample of a study of identical twins. TCRdb reanalysed the 5' RACE reads using MiXCR and keeps one entry per CDR3 protein. Here the sample spans 1,800,000 or so distinct CDR3 sequences, more than 30% being singletons. The sample was cord blood. These receptors were collected from a newborn girl in good health. Both conserved end residues are part of each CDR3. Each record gives: clone size, J gene, D gene, V gene, CDR3 protein, CDR3 DNA. The D gene is left open where the match is weak. Clone size is not always given. Where it is, it says once, few, many or a class for expanded clones.

clone_size: few; j_call: TRBJ2-1; d_call: NA; v_call: TRBV7-2; cdr3_aa: CASSPRAVTSYNEQFF; cdr3_nt: TGTGCCAGCAGCCCGCGAGCGGTTACCTCCTACAATGAGCAGTTCTTC
clone_size: few; j_call: TRBJ2-3; d_call: NA; v_call: TRBV14; cdr3_aa: CASSHPTTLTDTQYF; cdr3_nt: TGTGCCAGCAGCCATCCGACCACCCTCACAGATACGCAGTATTTT
clone_size: NA; j_call: TRBJ2-5; d_call: NA; v_call: TRBV28; cdr3_aa: CASRTKRETQYF; cdr3_nt: TGTGCCAGCAGGACTAAAAGGGAGACCCAGTACTTC
clone_size: NA; j_call: TRBJ2-7; d_call: NA; v_call: TRBV14; cdr3_aa: CASSQGTHYERYF; cdr3_nt: TGTGCCAGCAGCCAAGGGACTCACTACGAGCGGTACTTC
clone_size: few; j_call: TRBJ2-7; d_call: NA; v_call: TRBV20-1; cdr3_aa: CSAKQAAYEQYF; cdr3_nt: TGCAGTGCTAAGCAAGCGGCTTACGAGCAGTACTTC
clone_size: NA; j_call: TRBJ1-1; d_call: NA; v_call: TRBV25-1; cdr3_aa: CASIQGRENTEAFF; cdr3_nt: TGTGCCAGCATTCAGGGCAGAGAAAACACTGAAGCTTTCTTT
clone_size: few; j_call: TRBJ2-7; d_call: TRBD2; v_call: TRBV11-2; cdr3_aa: CASSLGSSGFEQYF; cdr3_nt: TGTGCCAGCAGCCTGGGGTCTAGCGGTTTCGAGCAGTACTTC
clone_size: few; j_call: TRBJ2-7; d_call: NA; v_call: TRBV5-5; cdr3_aa: CASSLVANPYEQYF; cdr3_nt: TGTGCCAGCAGCTTGGTAGCGAACCCCTACGAGCAGTACTTC
clone_size: NA; j_call: TRBJ1-2; d_call: TRBD1; v_call: TRBV20-1; cdr3_aa: CSARPYPGQGDYCYTF; cdr3_nt: TGCAGTGCTAGACCCTACCCGGGACAGGGGGACTATTGCTACACCTTC
clone_size: NA; j_call: TRBJ1-2; d_call: NA; v_call: TRBV10-3; cdr3_aa: CAISESPVSGYTF; cdr3_nt: TGTGCCATCAGTGAGTCCCCCGTCTCGGGCTACACCTTC
clone_size: few; j_call: TRBJ1-1; d_call: NA; v_call: TRBV9; cdr3_aa: CASSPPGLDPEAFF; cdr3_nt: TGTGCCAGCAGCCCCCCCGGGCTTGACCCTGAAGCTTTCTTT
clone_size: many; j_call: TRBJ2-5; d_call: NA; v_call: TRBV13; cdr3_aa: CASSLNQGKETQYF; cdr3_nt: TGTGCCAGCAGCTTAAACCAGGGAAAGGAGACCCAGTACTTC
clone_size: many; j_call: TRBJ2-7; d_call: NA; v_call: TRBV20-1; cdr3_aa: CSASGGTYEQYF; cdr3_nt: TGCAGTGCTAGTGGGGGGACCTACGAGCAGTACTTC
clone_size: NA; j_call: TRBJ2-7; d_call: TRBD2; v_call: TRBV7-9; cdr3_aa: CASSAYSGLARTYEQYF; cdr3_nt: TGTGCCAGCAGCGCATACTCGGGACTAGCCCGCACCTACGAGCAGTACTTC
clone_size: few; j_call: TRBJ2-1; d_call: NA; v_call: TRBV10-1; cdr3_aa: CASSELVSYNEQFF; cdr3_nt: TGCGCCAGCAGTGAGCTAGTTTCCTACAATGAGCAGTTCTTC
clone_size: few; j_call: TRBJ1-4; d_call: NA; v_call: TRBV21-1; cdr3_aa: CASRKRSLSDEKLFF; cdr3_nt: TGTGCCAGCAGGAAAAGGTCCCTCTCGGATGAAAAACTGTTTTTT
clone_size: NA; j_call: TRBJ1-2; d_call: NA; v_call: TRBV19; cdr3_aa: CASINTPRGGGYTF; cdr3_nt: TGTGCCAGTATCAACACCCCTAGGGGAGGAGGCTACACCTTC
clone_size: few; j_call: TRBJ1-1; d_call: NA; v_call: TRBV29-1; cdr3_aa: CSVEGQGYTEAFF; cdr3_nt: TGCAGCGTTGAAGGGCAGGGATACACTGAAGCTTTCTTT
clone_size: NA; j_call: TRBJ2-1; d_call: NA; v_call: TRBV2; cdr3_aa: CASREDSNEQFF; cdr3_nt: TGTGCCAGCAGAGAGGACTCTAATGAGCAGTTCTTC
clone_size: few; j_call: TRBJ2-1; d_call: TRBD2; v_call: TRBV20-1; cdr3_aa: CSARDSSGGLSYNEQFF; cdr3_nt: TGCAGTGCTAGAGATTCTAGCGGGGGGCTCTCCTACAATGAGCAGTTCTTC
clone_size: NA; j_call: TRBJ1-6; d_call: NA; v_call: TRBV10-3; cdr3_aa: CAISERQDNSPLHF; cdr3_nt: TGTGCCATCAGTGAAAGACAGGATAATTCACCCCTCCACTTT
clone_size: few; j_call: TRBJ1-2; d_call: TRBD1; v_call: TRBV13; cdr3_aa: CASSIRDRGPNYGYTF; cdr3_nt: TGTGCCAGCAGCATCAGGGACAGGGGGCCTAACTATGGCTACACCTTC
clone_size: NA; j_call: TRBJ2-1; d_call: TRBD2; v_call: TRBV25-1; cdr3_aa: CASSHLAGGLNEQFF; cdr3_nt: TGTGCCAGCAGCCATCTAGCGGGAGGACTCAATGAGCAGTTCTTC
clone_size: NA; j_call: TRBJ2-1; d_call: TRBD1; v_call: TRBV18; cdr3_aa: CASSPRQGAGNEQFF; cdr3_nt: TGTGCCAGCTCACCACGACAGGGGGCCGGCAATGAGCAGTTCTTC
clone_size: NA; j_call: TRBJ2-7; d_call: NA; v_call: TRBV27; cdr3_aa: CASSPLWLADPYEQYF; cdr3_nt: TGTGCCAGCAGTCCCCTCTGGTTAGCGGATCCCTACGAGCAGTACTTC
clone_size: few; j_call: TRBJ2-7; d_call: NA; v_call: TRBV4-2; cdr3_aa: CASSQATGPPWGFFYEQYF; cdr3_nt: TGTGCCAGCAGCCAAGCCACGGGACCACCTTGGGGATTCTTCTACGAGCAGTACTTC
clone_size: few; j_call: TRBJ1-1; d_call: TRBD1; v_call: TRBV6-1; cdr3_aa: CARWTGDTEAFF; cdr3_nt: TGTGCCAGATGGACAGGCGACACTGAAGCTTTCTTT
clone_size: few; j_call: TRBJ2-7; d_call: NA; v_call: TRBV6-5; cdr3_aa: CASSYDGGLSYEQYF; cdr3_nt: TGTGCCAGCAGTTACGACGGGGGGCTATCCTACGAGCAGTACTTC
clone_size: few; j_call: TRBJ2-2; d_call: NA; v_call: TRBV9; cdr3_aa: CASSVEGLANTGELFF; cdr3_nt: TGTGCCAGCAGCGTAGAGGGGTTGGCGAACACCGGGGAGCTGTTTTTT
clone_size: few; j_call: TRBJ2-1; d_call: TRBD2; v_call: TRBV20-1; cdr3_aa: CSARLPERESHNEQFF; cdr3_nt: TGCAGTGCTAGACTCCCGGAGCGGGAGTCCCACAATGAGCAGTTCTTC
clone_size: NA; j_call: TRBJ2-7; d_call: NA; v_call: TRBV20-1; cdr3_aa: CSAISASRVYEQYF; cdr3_nt: TGCAGTGCCATCTCCGCTAGCCGTGTCTACGAGCAGTACTTC
clone_size: NA; j_call: TRBJ2-1; d_call: TRBD2; v_call: TRBV10-3; cdr3_aa: CAISESTSGRDNEQFF; cdr3_nt: TGTGCCATCAGTGAGTCGACTAGCGGGAGGGACAATGAGCAGTTCTTC
clone_size: NA; j_call: TRBJ1-1; d_call: NA; v_call: TRBV10-3; cdr3_aa: CAISEGRNTEAFF; cdr3_nt: TGTGCCATCAGTGAGGGCAGGAACACTGAAGCTTTCTTT
clone_size: NA; j_call: TRBJ2-1; d_call: NA; v_call: TRBV20-1; cdr3_aa: CSASPGGFGETQFF; cdr3_nt: TGCAGCGCCAGCCCGGGGGGCTTCGGGGAGACCCAGTTCTTC
clone_size: NA; j_call: TRBJ1-6; d_call: NA; v_call: TRBV7-2; cdr3_aa: CASSPDSYNSPLHF; cdr3_nt: TGTGCCAGCAGCCCGGACAGCTATAATTCACCCCTCCACTTT
clone_size: few; j_call: TRBJ2-3; d_call: NA; v_call: TRBV5-1; cdr3_aa: CASSLQLLALADTQYF; cdr3_nt: TGCGCCAGCAGCTTGCAGTTGTTAGCGCTGGCGGATACGCAGTATTTT
clone_size: NA; j_call: TRBJ2-1; d_call: NA; v_call: TRBV20-1; cdr3_aa: CSARDQGGAYNEQFF; cdr3_nt: TGCAGTGCTAGAGACCAGGGGGGAGCCTACAATGAGCAGTTCTTC
clone_size: NA; j_call: TRBJ1-4; d_call: NA; v_call: TRBV3-1; cdr3_aa: CASRRDRTANEKLFF; cdr3_nt: TGTGCCAGCAGAAGAGACCGGACAGCTAATGAAAAACTGTTTTTT
clone_size: many; j_call: TRBJ2-1; d_call: TRBD1; v_call: TRBV5-1; cdr3_aa: CASSLGGTGEQFF; cdr3_nt: TGCGCCAGCAGCTTGGGTGGGACAGGTGAGCAGTTCTTC
clone_size: NA; j_call: TRBJ1-2; d_call: NA; v_call: TRBV6-2/TRBV6-3; cdr3_aa: CASSYPGQGSYGYTF; cdr3_nt: TGTGCCAGCAGTTACCCTGGGCAGGGGAGCTATGGCTACACCTTC
clone_size: NA; j_call: TRBJ1-6; d_call: NA; v_call: TRBV12-3/TRBV12-4; cdr3_aa: CASSPLGGRGNSPLHF; cdr3_nt: TGTGCCAGCAGTCCCCTGGGGGGCAGAGGCAATTCACCCCTCCACTTT
clone_size: NA; j_call: TRBJ1-1; d_call: NA; v_call: TRBV24-1; cdr3_aa: CATSDRGLNTEAFF; cdr3_nt: TGTGCCACCAGTGACAGGGGCCTAAACACTGAAGCTTTCTTT
clone_size: few; j_call: TRBJ2-5; d_call: TRBD2; v_call: TRBV2; cdr3_aa: CASSGQGLVQETQYF; cdr3_nt: TGTGCCAGCAGTGGCCAGGGACTAGTCCAAGAGACCCAGTACTTC
clone_size: few; j_call: TRBJ2-7; d_call: TRBD2; v_call: TRBV3-1; cdr3_aa: CASSRGTTIYYNEQYF; cdr3_nt: TGTGCCAGCAGCCGAGGGACTACGATTTACTACAATGAGCAGTACTTC
clone_size: NA; j_call: TRBJ1-2; d_call: NA; v_call: TRBV7-2; cdr3_aa: CASSLARGGTSYGYTF; cdr3_nt: TGTGCCAGCAGCTTAGCGCGGGGGGGGACTAGCTATGGCTACACCTTC
clone_size: many; j_call: TRBJ1-6; d_call: NA; v_call: TRBV4-2; cdr3_aa: CASSQADAPENSPLHF; cdr3_nt: TGTGCCAGCAGCCAAGCTGATGCCCCAGAGAATTCACCCCTCCACTTT
clone_size: NA; j_call: TRBJ2-5; d_call: NA; v_call: TRBV5-1; cdr3_aa: CASSQVMLQETQYF; cdr3_nt: TGCGCCAGCAGCCAGGTTATGCTACAAGAGACCCAGTACTTC